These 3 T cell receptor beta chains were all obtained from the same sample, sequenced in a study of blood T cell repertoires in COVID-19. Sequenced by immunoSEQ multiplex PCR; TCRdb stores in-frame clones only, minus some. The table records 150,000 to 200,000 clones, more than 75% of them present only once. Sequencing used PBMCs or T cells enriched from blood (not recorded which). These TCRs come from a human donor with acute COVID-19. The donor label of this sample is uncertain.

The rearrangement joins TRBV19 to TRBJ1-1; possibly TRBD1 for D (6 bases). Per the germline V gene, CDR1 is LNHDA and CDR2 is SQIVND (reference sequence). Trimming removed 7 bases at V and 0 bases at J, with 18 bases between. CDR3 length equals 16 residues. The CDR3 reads CASNLPGDRLNTEAFF. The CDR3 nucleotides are TGTGCCAGTAACCTACCCGGAGACAGGCTGAACACTGAAGCTTTCTTT. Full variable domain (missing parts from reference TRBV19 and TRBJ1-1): DGGITQSPKYLFRKEGQNVTLSCEQNLNHDAMYWYRQDPGQGLRLIYYSQIVNDFQKGDIAEGYSVSREKKESFPLTVTSAQKNPTAFYLCASNLPGDRLNTEAFFGQGTRLTVV.

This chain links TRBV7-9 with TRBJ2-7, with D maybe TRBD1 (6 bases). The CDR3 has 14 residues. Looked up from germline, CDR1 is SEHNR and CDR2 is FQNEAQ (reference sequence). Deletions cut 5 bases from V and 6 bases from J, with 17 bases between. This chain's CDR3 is CASSHRDNTPEQYF. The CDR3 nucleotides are TGTGCCAGCAGCCACCGGGACAATACTCCCGAGCAGTACTTC. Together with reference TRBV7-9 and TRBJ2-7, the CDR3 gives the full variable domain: DTGVSQNPRHKITKRGQNVTFRCDPISEHNRLYWYRQTLGQGPEFLTYFQNEAQLEKSRLLSDRFSAERPKGSFSTLEIQRTEQGDSAMYLCASSHRDNTPEQYFGPGTRLTVT.

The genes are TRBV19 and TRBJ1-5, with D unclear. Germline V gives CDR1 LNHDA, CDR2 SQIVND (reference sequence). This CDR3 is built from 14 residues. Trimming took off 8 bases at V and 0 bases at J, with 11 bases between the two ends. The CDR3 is CASDPGDSNQPQHF. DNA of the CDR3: TGTGCCAGTGATCCAGGCGATAGCAATCAGCCCCAGCATTTT.